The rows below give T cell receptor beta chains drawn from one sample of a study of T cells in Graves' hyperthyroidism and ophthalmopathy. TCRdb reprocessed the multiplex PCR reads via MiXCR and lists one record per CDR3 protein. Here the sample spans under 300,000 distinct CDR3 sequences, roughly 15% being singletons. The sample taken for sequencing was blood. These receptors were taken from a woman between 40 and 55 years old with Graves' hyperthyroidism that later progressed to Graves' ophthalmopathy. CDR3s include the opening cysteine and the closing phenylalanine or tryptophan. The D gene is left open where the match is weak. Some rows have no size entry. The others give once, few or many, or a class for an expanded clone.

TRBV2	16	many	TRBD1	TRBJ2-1	CAGSSRQGASYNEQFF	TGTGCCGGATCCTCAAGACAGGGGGCGAGCTACAATGAGCAGTTCTTC
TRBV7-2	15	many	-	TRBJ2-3	CASSLRGRVTDTQYF	TGTGCCAGCAGCTTACGGGGGAGAGTCACAGATACGCAGTATTTT
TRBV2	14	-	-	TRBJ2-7	CASSDGAGAYEQYF	TGTGCCAGCAGTGACGGGGCAGGGGCCTACGAGCAGTACTTC
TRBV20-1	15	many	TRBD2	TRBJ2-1	CSALPTSPKGNEQFF	TGCAGTGCTCTCCCGACTAGCCCTAAGGGCAATGAGCAGTTCTTC
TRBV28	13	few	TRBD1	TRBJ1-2	CASWTGLGYGYTF	TGTGCCAGCTGGACAGGGTTGGGCTATGGCTACACCTTC
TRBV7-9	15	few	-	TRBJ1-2	CASSLGFLGFTGYTF	TGTGCCAGCAGCTTAGGTTTTCTAGGGTTTACTGGCTACACCTTC
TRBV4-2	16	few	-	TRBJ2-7	CASSQDATPGLLEQYF	TGTGCCAGCAGCCAAGATGCAACCCCCGGGCTTCTTGAGCAGTACTTC
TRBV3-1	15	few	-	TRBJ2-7	CASSQEGLGAGEQYF	TGTGCCAGCAGCCAAGAGGGACTGGGGGCGGGAGAGCAGTACTTC
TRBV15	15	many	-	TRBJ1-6	CATSRGDDGNSPLHF	TGTGCCACCAGCAGGGGGGACGACGGAAATTCACCCCTCCACTTT
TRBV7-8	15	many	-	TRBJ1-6	CASSLRRVYNSPLHF	TGTGCCAGCAGCCTTCGCCGGGTCTATAATTCACCCCTCCACTTT
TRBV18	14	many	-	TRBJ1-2	CASSVTREGYGYTF	TGTGCCAGCTCAGTAACCAGGGAGGGCTATGGCTACACCTTC
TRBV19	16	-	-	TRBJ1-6	CASSDQGSSYNSPLHF	TGTGCCAGTAGTGACCAAGGGAGCTCCTATAATTCACCCCTCCACTTT
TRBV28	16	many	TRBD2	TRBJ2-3	CASSLRTSGSTDTQYF	TGTGCCAGCAGTTTACGGACTAGCGGGAGCACAGATACGCAGTATTTT
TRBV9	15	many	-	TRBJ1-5	CASSVADDSNQPQHF	TGTGCCAGCAGCGTAGCCGATGACAGCAATCAGCCCCAGCATTTT
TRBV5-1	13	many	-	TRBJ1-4	CASSLMPDEKLFF	TGCGCCAGCAGCTTGATGCCAGATGAAAAACTGTTTTTT
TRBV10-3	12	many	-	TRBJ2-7	CAISEAGYEQYF	TGTGCCATCAGTGAGGCGGGATACGAGCAGTACTTC
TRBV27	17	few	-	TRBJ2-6	CASSLLGPGPGANVLTF	TGTGCCAGCAGTTTACTCGGTCCAGGGCCTGGGGCCAACGTCCTGACTTTC
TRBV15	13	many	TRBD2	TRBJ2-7	CATRAGATYEQYF	TGTGCCACCCGGGCGGGAGCGACCTACGAGCAGTACTTC
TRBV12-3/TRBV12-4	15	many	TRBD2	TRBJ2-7	CASSFWREGPREQYF	TGTGCCAGCAGTTTTTGGCGGGAGGGCCCTCGCGAGCAGTACTTC
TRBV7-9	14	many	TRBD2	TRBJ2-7	CASSPGGTSYEQYF	TGTGCCAGCAGCCCGGGGGGAACGTCCTACGAGCAGTACTTC
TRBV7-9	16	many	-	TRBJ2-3	CASSFLGQTSTDTQYF	TGTGCCAGCAGCTTCCTCGGACAGACTAGCACAGATACGCAGTATTTT
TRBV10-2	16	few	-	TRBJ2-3	CASRHLRTGSTDTQYF	TGCGCCAGCAGACACCTCCGGACGGGGAGCACAGATACGCAGTATTTT
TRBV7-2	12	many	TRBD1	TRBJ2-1	CASSSYRGEQFF	TGTGCCAGCAGCTCCTACAGGGGTGAGCAGTTCTTC
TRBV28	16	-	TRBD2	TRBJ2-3	CASSQAASGGTDTQYF	TGTGCCAGCAGCCAAGCCGCTAGCGGGGGGACGGATACGCAGTATTTT
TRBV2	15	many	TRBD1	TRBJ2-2	CATNPGQGGTGELFF	TGTGCCACTAATCCGGGACAGGGGGGAACCGGGGAGCTGTTTTTT
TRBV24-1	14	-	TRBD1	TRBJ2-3	CATSGGPGTDTQYF	TGTGCCACCTCAGGGGGCCCGGGCACAGATACGCAGTATTTT
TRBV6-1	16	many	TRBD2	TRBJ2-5	CASREDLLAGGETQYF	TGTGCCAGCAGGGAAGACCTACTAGCGGGAGGAGAGACCCAGTACTTC
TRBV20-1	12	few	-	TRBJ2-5	CSAPWVAETQYF	TGCAGTGCCCCCTGGGTAGCGGAGACCCAGTACTTC
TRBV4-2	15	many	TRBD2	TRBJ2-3	CASSQDPGLADTQYF	TGTGCCAGCAGCCAAGATCCAGGACTAGCGGATACGCAGTATTTT
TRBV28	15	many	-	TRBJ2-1	CASSFGGPGYNEQFF	TGTGCCAGCAGTTTTGGAGGGCCGGGTTACAATGAGCAGTTCTTC
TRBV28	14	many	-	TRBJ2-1	CASSYGGLYNEQFF	TGTGCCAGCAGTTATGGGGGGCTTTACAATGAGCAGTTCTTC
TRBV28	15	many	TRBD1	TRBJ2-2	CASRAGTGETGELFF	TGTGCCAGCAGGGCCGGGACAGGGGAAACCGGGGAGCTGTTTTTT
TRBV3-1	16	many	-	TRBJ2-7	CASSQSVDRSSYEQYF	TGTGCCAGCAGCCAGTCCGTCGACAGATCCTCCTACGAGCAGTACTTC
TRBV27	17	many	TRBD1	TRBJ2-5	CASSLDRQGACGETQYF	TGTGCCAGCAGTTTAGATCGGCAGGGGGCCTGCGGAGAGACCCAGTACTTC
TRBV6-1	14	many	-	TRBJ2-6	CASSVGAGANVLTF	TGTGCCAGCAGTGTGGGGGCTGGGGCCAACGTCCTGACTTTC
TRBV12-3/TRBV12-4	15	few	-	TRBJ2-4	CASSYFGVGKNIQYF	TGTGCCAGCAGTTATTTTGGGGTAGGCAAAAACATTCAGTACTTC
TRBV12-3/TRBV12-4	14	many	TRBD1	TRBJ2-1	CASTPGQGYNEQFF	TGTGCCAGCACCCCGGGACAGGGTTACAATGAGCAGTTCTTC
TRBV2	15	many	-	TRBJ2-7	CASSRERRGYYEQYF	TGTGCCAGCAGTCGAGAGCGGAGGGGGTACTACGAGCAGTACTTC
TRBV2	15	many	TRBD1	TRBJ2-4	CASTHPGQGENIQYF	TGTGCCAGCACCCACCCGGGACAGGGGGAAAACATTCAGTACTTC
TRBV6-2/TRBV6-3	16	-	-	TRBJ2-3	CASSYGPPRATDTQYF	TGTGCCAGCAGTTACGGGCCGCCACGGGCCACAGATACGCAGTATTTT
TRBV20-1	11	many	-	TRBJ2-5	CSAAVAVTQYF	TGCAGTGCGGCGGTTGCAGTGACCCAGTACTTC
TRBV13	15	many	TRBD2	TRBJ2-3	CASGSAGAGTDTQYF	TGTGCCAGCGGCTCAGCGGGAGCAGGGACAGATACGCAGTATTTT
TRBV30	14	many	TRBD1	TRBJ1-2	CALEYTGGSISYTF	TGTGCCCTGGAGTATACAGGGGGATCTATTAGCTACACCTTC
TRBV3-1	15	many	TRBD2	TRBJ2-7	CASSRREGKPYEQYF	TGTGCCAGCAGCCGGCGGGAGGGAAAGCCCTACGAGCAGTACTTC
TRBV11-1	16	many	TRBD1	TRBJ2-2	CASSLTGTGFTGELFF	TGTGCCAGCAGCTTAACCGGGACAGGCTTCACCGGGGAGCTGTTTTTT
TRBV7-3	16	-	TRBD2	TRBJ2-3	CASSHDSGRTTDTQYF	TGTGCCAGCAGCCATGATAGCGGGAGGACCACAGATACGCAGTATTTT
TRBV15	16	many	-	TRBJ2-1	CATSWLAMSSYNEQFF	TGTGCCACCAGCTGGCTAGCAATGAGCTCCTACAATGAGCAGTTCTTC
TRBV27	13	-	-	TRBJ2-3	CASSFRAPDTQYF	TGTGCCAGCAGTTTTCGTGCCCCGGATACGCAGTATTTT
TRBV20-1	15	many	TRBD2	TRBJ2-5	CSARDGTSGEETQYF	TGCAGTGCTAGAGATGGGACTAGCGGGGAAGAGACCCAGTACTTC
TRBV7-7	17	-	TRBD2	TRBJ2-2	CASSHVLAGDDTGELFF	TGTGCTAGCAGCCACGTACTAGCGGGAGACGACACCGGGGAGCTGTTTTTT
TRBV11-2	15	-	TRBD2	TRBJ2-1	CASRSGAGGSNEQFF	TGTGCCAGCAGGAGTGGAGCGGGAGGTTCAAATGAGCAGTTCTTC
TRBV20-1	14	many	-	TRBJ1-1	CSASLVRGNTEAFF	TGCAGTGCTAGTTTGGTCAGGGGGAACACTGAAGCTTTCTTT
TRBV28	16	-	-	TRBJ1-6	CASSPRLYTSKSPLHF	TGTGCCAGCAGTCCCCGTTTATACACGTCCAAGTCACCCCTCCACTTT
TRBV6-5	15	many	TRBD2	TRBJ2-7	CASSYRGWTSYEQYF	TGTGCCAGCAGTTACCGCGGGTGGACTAGCTACGAGCAGTACTTC
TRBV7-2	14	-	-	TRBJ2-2	CASSLYLETGELFF	TGTGCCAGCAGCTTATATCTGGAAACCGGGGAGCTGTTTTTT